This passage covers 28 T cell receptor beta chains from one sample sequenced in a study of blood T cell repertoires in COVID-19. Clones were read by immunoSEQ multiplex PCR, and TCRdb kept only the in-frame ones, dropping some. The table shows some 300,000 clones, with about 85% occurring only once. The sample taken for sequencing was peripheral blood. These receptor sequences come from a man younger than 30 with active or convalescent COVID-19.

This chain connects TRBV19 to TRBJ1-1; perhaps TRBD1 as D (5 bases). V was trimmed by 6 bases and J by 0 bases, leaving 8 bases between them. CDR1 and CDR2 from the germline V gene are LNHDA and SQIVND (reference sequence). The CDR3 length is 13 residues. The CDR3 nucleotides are TGTGCCAGTAGGGAGGGACTGAACACTGAAGCTTTCTTT. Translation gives CASREGLNTEAFF.

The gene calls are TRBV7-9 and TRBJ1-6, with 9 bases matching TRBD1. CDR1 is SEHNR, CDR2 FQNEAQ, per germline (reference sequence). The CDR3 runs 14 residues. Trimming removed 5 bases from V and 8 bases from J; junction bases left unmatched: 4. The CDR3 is CASSLGQGHSPLHF. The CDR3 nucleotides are TGTGCCAGCAGCCTGGGACAGGGACATTCACCCCTCCACTTT.

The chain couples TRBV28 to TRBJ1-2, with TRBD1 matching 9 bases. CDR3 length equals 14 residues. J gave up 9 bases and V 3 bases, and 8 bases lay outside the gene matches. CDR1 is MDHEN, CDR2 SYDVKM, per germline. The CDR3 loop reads CASSLGQGRGSYTF. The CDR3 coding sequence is TGTGCCAGCAGTTTGGGACAGGGCAGAGGGAGCTACACCTTC.

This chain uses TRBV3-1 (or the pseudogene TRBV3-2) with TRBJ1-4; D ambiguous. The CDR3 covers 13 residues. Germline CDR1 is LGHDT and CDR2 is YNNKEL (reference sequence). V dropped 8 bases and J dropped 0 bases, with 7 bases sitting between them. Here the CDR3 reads CASRLTTNEKLFF. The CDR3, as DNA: TGTGCCAGCCGACTTACAACTAATGAAAAACTGTTTTTT.

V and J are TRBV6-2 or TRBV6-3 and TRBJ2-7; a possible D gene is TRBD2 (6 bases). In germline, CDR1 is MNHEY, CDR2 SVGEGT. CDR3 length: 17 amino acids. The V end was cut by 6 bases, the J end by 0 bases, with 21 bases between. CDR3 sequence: CASSPFGGRESSYEQYF. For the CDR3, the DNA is TGTGCCAGCAGCCCCTTCGGGGGACGGGAAAGCTCCTACGAGCAGTACTTC.

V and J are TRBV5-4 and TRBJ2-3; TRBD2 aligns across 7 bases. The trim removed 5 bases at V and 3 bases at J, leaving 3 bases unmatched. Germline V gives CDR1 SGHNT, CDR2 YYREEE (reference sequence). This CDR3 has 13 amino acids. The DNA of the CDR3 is TGTGCCAGCAGGCCCGGGGGGACAGATACGCAGTATTTT. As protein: CASRPGGTDTQYF.

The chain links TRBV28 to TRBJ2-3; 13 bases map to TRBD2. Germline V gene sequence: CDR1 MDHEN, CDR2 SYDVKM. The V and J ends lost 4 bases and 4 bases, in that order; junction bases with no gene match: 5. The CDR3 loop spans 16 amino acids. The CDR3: CASSSLLAGGPDTQYF. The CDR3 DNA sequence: TGTGCCAGCAGTTCCCTACTAGCGGGAGGGCCAGATACGCAGTATTTT.

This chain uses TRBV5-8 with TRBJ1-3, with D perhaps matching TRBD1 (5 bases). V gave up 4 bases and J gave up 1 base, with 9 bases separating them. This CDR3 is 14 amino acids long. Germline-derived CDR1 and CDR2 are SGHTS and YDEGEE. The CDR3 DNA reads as TGTGCCAGCAGCCCGAGACAGTCTGGAAACACCATATATTTT. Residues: CASSPRQSGNTIYF.

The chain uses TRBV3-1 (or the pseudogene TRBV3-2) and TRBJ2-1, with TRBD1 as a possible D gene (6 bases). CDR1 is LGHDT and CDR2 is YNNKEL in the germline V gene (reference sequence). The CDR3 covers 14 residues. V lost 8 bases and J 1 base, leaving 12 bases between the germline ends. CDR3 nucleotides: TGTGCCAGCGGGCGGCAGGGGTCCTACAATGAGCAGTTCTTC. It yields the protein CASGRQGSYNEQFF.

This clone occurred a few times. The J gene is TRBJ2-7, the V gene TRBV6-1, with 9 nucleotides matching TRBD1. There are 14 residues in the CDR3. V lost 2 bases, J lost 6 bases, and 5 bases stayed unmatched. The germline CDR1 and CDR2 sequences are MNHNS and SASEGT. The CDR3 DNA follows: TGTGCCAGCAGTGAACAGGACAGGGGCTCCGAGCAGTACTTC. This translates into CASSEQDRGSEQYF.

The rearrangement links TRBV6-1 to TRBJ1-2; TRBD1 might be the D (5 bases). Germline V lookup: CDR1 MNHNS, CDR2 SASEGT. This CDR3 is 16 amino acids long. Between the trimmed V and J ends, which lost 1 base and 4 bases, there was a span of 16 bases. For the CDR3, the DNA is TGTGCCAGCAGTGAAGGGGGCCGGGTTTCGGGCTATGGCTACACCTTC. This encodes CASSEGGRVSGYGYTF.

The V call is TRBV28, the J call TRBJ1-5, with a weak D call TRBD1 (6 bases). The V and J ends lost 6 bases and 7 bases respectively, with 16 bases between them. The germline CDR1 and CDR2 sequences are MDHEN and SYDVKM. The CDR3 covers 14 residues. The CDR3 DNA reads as TGTGCCAGCAGGATACAGGGAAGCGGACAGCCCCAGCATTTT. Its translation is CASRIQGSGQPQHF.

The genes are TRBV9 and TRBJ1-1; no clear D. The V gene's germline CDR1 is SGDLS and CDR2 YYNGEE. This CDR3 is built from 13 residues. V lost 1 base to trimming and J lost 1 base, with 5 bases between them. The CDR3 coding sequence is TGTGCCAGCAGCGTAAACAGGAACACTGAAGCTTTCTTT. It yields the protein CASSVNRNTEAFF.

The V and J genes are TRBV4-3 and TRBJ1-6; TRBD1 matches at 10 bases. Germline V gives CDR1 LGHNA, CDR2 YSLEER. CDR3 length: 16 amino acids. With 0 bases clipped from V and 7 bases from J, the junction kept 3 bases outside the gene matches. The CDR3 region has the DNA TGCGCCAGCAGCCAAGATTGGGGACAGGGGAATTCACCCCTCCACTTT. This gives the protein CASSQDWGQGNSPLHF.

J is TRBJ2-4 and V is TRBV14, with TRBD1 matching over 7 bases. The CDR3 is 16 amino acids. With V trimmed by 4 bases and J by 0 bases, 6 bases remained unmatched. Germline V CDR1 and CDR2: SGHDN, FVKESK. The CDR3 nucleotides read TGTGCCAGCAGCCCTAAGACAGGGATAGCCAAAAACATTCAGTACTTC. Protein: CASSPKTGIAKNIQYF.

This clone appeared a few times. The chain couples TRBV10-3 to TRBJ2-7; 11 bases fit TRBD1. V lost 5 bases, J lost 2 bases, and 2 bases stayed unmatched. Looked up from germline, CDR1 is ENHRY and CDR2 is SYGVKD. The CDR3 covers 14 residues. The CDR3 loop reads CAISKDRGPYEQYF. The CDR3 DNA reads TGTGCCATCAGTAAGGACAGGGGGCCCTACGAGCAGTACTTC.

CDR3 bases: TGTGCCAGCAGCACCCCGGACAGTAACACCGGGGAGCTGTTTTTT. Its protein is CASSTPDSNTGELFF. This chain uses TRBV5-6 with TRBJ2-2; maybe TRBD1 (6 bases). The CDR3 contains 15 residues. Germline assignment: CDR1 SGHDT and CDR2 YYEEEE. Between the trimmed V and J ends, which lost 4 bases and 2 bases, there was a span of 12 bases.

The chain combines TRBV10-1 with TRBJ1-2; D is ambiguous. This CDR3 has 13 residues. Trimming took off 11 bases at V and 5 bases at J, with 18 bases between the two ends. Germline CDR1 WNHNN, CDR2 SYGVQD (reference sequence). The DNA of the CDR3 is TGCGCCGGAACGACCCAGGCCTATTATGGCTACACCTTC. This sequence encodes CAGTTQAYYGYTF.

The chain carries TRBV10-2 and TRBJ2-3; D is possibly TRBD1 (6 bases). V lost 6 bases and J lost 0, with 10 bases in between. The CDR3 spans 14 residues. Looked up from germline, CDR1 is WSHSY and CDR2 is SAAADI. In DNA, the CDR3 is TGCGCCAGCAGAGATGGACAGAGCACAGATACGCAGTATTTT. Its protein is CASRDGQSTDTQYF.

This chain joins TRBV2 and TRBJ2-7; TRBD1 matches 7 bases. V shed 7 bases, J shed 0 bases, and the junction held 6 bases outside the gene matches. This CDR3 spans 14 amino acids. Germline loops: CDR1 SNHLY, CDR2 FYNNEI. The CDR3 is CASNRDRNSYEQYF. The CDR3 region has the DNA TGTGCCAGCAACCGGGACAGAAACTCCTACGAGCAGTACTTC.

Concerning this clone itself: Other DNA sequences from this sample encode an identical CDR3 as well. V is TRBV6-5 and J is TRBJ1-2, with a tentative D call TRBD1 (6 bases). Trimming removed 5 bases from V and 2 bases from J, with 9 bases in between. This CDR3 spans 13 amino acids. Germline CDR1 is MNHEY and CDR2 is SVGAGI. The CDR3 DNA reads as TGTGCCAGCAGTCTAACAGGGAACTATGGCTACACCTTC. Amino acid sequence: CASSLTGNYGYTF.

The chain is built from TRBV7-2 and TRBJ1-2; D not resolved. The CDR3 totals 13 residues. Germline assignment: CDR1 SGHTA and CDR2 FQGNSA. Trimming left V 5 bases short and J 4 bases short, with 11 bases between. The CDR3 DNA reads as TGTGCCAGCAGCCGGACTGTTCTCTATGGCTACACCTTC. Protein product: CASSRTVLYGYTF.

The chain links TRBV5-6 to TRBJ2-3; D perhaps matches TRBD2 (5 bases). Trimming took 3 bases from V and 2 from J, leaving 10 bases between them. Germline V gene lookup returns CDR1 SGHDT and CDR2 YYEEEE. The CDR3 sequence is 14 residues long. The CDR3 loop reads CASSSLVNTDTQYF. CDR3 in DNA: TGTGCCAGCAGCTCACTAGTGAACACAGATACGCAGTATTTT. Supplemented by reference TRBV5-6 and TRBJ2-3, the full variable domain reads DAGVTQSPTHLIKTRGQQVTLRCSPKSGHDTVSWYQQALGQGPQFIFQYYEEEERQRGNFPDRFSGHQFPNYSSELNVNALLLGDSALYLCASSSLVNTDTQYFGPGTRLTVL.

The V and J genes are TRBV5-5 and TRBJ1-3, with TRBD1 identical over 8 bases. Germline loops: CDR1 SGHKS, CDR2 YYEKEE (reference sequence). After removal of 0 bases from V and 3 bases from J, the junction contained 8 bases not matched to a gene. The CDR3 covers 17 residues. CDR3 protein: CASSLGGQGIGGNTIYF. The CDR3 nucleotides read TGTGCCAGCAGCTTGGGAGGACAGGGAATAGGTGGAAACACCATATATTTT.

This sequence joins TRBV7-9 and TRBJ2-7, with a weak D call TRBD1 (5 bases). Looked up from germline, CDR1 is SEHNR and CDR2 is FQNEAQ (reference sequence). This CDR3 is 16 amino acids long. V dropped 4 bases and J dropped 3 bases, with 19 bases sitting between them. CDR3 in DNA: TGTGCCAGCAGCTCGACGGACACCCGACAGATCTACGAGCAGTACTTC. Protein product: CASSSTDTRQIYEQYF. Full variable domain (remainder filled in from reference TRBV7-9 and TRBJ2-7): DTGVSQNPRHKITKRGQNVTFRCDPISEHNRLYWYRQTLGQGPEFLTYFQNEAQLEKSRLLSDRFSAERPKGSFSTLEIQRTEQGDSAMYLCASSSTDTRQIYEQYFGPGTRLTVT.

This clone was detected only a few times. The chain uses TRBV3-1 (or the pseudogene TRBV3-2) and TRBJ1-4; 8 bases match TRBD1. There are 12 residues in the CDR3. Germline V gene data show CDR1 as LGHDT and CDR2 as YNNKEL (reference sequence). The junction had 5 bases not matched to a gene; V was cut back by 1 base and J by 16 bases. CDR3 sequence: CASSQGTGSPFF. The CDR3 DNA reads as TGTGCCAGCAGCCAAGGGACAGGGTCCCCGTTTTTT.

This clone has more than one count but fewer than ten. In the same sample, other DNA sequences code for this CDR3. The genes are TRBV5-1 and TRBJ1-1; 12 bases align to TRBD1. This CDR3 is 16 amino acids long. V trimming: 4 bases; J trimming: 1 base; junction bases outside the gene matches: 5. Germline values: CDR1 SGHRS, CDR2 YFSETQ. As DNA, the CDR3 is TGCGCCAGCAGCCCGGGACAGGGGGCAGGGAACACTGAAGCTTTCTTT. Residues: CASSPGQGAGNTEAFF.

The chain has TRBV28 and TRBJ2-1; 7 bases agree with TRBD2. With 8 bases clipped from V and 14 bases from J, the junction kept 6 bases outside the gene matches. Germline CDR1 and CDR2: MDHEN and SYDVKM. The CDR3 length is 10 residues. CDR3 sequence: CASSRLAKFF. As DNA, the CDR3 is TGTGCCAGCTCGCGACTAGCTAAGTTCTTC.